The T cell receptor beta chain under discussion was sequenced for a study of shared clonotypes between healthy human individuals. Study-wide points: A limitation of the genetic and exposure-history diversity represented arose from few donors. Investigators expected sequencing depth to affect clonotype sharing among donors. Relative to memory subsets, naive subsets generally showed larger estimated richness.

CDR1 is MNHEY and CDR2 is SMNVEV in the germline V gene (reference sequence). The CDR3 extends over 14 amino acids. Losses at the gene ends were 3 bases for V and 4 bases for J; bases not matched to a gene: 3. On this clone: As yet, its antigen is unknown.

Only in-frame clones appear in the TCRdb table, and some are missing; sequencing was by immunoSEQ multiplex PCR. In the table there are 2.3 million or so clones, 85% to 95% of which are singletons. The source of this sequence is a man aged 18 to 30 in good health. Some clones in this sample may be carry-over from other donors' samples. The material sequenced was naive CD4+ T cells from PBMCs. Subset here: CD45RA+ positively selected. J is TRBJ1-2 and V is TRBV27, with 9 bases fitting TRBD1. Written as DNA, the CDR3 is TGTGCCAGCAGTTTGACAGGGGGGTTCTATGGCTACACCTTC. Translating it yields CASSLTGGFYGYTF.